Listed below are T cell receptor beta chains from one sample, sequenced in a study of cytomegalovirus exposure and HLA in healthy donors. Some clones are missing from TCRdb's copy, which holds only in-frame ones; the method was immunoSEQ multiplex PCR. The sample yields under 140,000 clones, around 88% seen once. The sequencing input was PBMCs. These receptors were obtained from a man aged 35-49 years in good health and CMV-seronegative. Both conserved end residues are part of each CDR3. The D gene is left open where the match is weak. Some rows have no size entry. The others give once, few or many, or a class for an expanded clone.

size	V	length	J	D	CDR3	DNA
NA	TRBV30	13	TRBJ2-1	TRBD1	CAWSGGLRQGWFF	TGTGCCTGGAGTGGAGGTCTTCGACAGGGGTGGTTCTTC
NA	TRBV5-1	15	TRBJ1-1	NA	CASSSAGDPNTEAFF	TGCGCCAGCAGCTCTGCGGGAGACCCGAACACTGAAGCTTTCTTT
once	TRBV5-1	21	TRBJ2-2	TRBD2	CASSLTRRASGVILNTGELFF	TGCGCCAGCAGCTTAACCCGGAGGGCTAGCGGGGTGATCCTGAACACCGGGGAGCTGTTTTTT
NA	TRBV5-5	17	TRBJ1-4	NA	CASSLYLPTATNEKLFF	TGTGCCAGCAGCTTGTACCTGCCAACAGCAACTAATGAAAAACTGTTTTTT
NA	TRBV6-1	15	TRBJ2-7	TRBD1	CASSEGTGRSYEQYF	TGTGCCAGCAGTGAAGGGACAGGGAGGAGCTACGAGCAGTACTTC
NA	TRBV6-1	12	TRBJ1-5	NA	CASSDKGEPQHF	TGTGCCAGCAGTGATAAGGGAGAGCCCCAGCATTTT
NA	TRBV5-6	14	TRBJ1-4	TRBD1	CASSLDRKGEKLFF	TGTGCCAGCAGCCTGGACAGGAAGGGCGAAAAACTGTTTTTT
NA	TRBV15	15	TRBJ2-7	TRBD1	CATSRAGTGAYEQYF	TGTGCCACCAGCAGAGCCGGGACAGGGGCCTACGAGCAGTACTTC
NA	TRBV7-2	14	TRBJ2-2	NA	CASSLPGIYRELFF	TGTGCCAGCAGCTTACCAGGTATCTACCGGGAGCTGTTTTTT
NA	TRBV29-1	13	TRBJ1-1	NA	CSVEGGANTEAFF	TGCAGCGTTGAGGGAGGGGCGAACACTGAAGCTTTCTTT
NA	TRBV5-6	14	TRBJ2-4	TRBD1	CASSVDRTINIQYF	TGTGCCAGCAGCGTGGACAGGACCATAAACATTCAGTACTTC
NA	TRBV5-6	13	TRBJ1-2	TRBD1	CASSKQGVRGYTF	TGTGCCAGCAGTAAACAGGGGGTGCGTGGCTACACCTTC
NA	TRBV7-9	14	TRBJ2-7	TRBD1	CASSSGTGRPEQYF	TGTGCCAGCAGCTCCGGGACAGGGCGACCTGAGCAGTACTTC
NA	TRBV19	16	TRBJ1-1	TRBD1	CASSASQGAIGHEAFF	TGTGCCAGTAGTGCCTCACAGGGGGCAATTGGGCATGAAGCTTTCTTT
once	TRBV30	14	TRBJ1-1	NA	CAWSGVQGHTEAFF	TGTGCCTGGAGTGGGGTACAGGGACATACTGAAGCTTTCTTT
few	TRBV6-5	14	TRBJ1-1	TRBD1	CASSLDRVNTEAFF	TGTGCCAGCAGTTTGGACAGGGTCAACACTGAAGCTTTCTTT
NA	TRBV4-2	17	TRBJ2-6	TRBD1	CASSAGTGGSGANVLTF	TGTGCCAGCAGCGCCGGGACAGGGGGCTCTGGGGCCAACGTCCTGACTTTC
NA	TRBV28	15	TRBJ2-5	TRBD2	CASSPTSGGKETQYF	TGTGCCAGCAGTCCGACTAGCGGGGGGAAAGAGACCCAGTACTTC
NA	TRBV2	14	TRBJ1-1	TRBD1	CASSDWQGVAEAFF	TGTGCCAGCAGTGATTGGCAGGGGGTCGCTGAAGCTTTCTTT
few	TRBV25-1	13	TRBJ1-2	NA	CASSPSSVSGYTF	TGTGCCAGCAGTCCCTCCTCCGTTAGTGGCTACACCTTC
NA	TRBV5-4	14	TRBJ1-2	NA	CASSLTTTNYGYTF	TGTGCCAGCAGCTTGACAACAACTAACTATGGCTACACCTTC
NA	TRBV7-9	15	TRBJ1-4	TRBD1	CASSYSTGESEKLFF	TGTGCCAGCAGCTATTCAACAGGGGAAAGCGAGAAACTGTTTTTT
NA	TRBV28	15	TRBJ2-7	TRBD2	CASSRPGTSEYEQYF	TGTGCCAGCAGCCGCCCCGGGACTAGCGAATACGAGCAGTACTTC
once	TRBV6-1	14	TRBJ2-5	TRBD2	CASSERVAGAAQYF	TGTGCCAGCAGTGAGCGGGTAGCGGGGGCGGCCCAGTACTTC
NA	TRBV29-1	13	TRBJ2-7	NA	CSVTQSQVNEQYF	TGCAGCGTGACCCAATCGCAGGTTAACGAGCAGTACTTC
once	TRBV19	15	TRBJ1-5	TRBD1	CASSSRDRLGGSQHF	TGTGCCAGTAGTTCGCGGGACAGGTTGGGGGGCTCCCAGCATTTT
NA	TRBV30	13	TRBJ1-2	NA	CAWSVLGNNGYTF	TGTGCCTGGAGCGTACTCGGGAACAATGGCTACACCTTC
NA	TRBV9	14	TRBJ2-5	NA	CASSRDRVQETQYF	TGTGCCAGCAGCCGAGACAGAGTCCAAGAGACCCAGTACTTC
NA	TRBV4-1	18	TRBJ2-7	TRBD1	CASSLAPLGQYFTYEQYF	TGCGCCAGCAGCCTAGCACCGCTGGGACAGTACTTTACCTACGAGCAGTACTTC
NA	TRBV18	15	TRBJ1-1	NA	CASSPIQGRNTEAFF	TGTGCCAGCTCACCTATACAGGGAAGGAACACTGAAGCTTTCTTT
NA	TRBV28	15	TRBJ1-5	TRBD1	CASSPRTGVNQPQHF	TGTGCCAGCAGCCCCCGCACAGGGGTCAATCAGCCCCAGCATTTT
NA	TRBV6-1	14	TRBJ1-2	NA	CASSEQGEGYGYTF	TGTGCCAGCAGTGAACAGGGTGAAGGCTATGGCTACACCTTC
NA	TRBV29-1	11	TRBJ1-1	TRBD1	CSVDRGAEAFF	TGCAGCGTTGACAGGGGGGCTGAAGCTTTCTTT
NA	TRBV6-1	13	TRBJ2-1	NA	CASSEAPAFEQFF	TGTGCCAGCAGTGAAGCGCCAGCGTTCGAGCAGTTCTTC
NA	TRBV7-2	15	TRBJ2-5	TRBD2	CASSSTTSGVETQYF	TGTGCCAGCAGCTCCACGACTAGCGGGGTAGAGACCCAGTACTTC
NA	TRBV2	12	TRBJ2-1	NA	CASSEGTAEQFF	TGTGCCAGCAGTGAAGGGACTGCCGAGCAGTTCTTC
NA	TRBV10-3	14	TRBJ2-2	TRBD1	CATSGTENTGELFF	TGTGCCACCTCCGGGACAGAGAACACCGGGGAGCTGTTTTTT
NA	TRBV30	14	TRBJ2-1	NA	CAWEAGDSYNEQFF	TGTGCCTGGGAAGCAGGGGACTCCTACAATGAGCAGTTCTTC
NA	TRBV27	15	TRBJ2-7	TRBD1	CASSLSEQGIHEQYF	TGTGCCAGCAGTTTATCGGAACAGGGGATCCACGAGCAGTACTTC
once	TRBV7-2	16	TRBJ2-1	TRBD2	CASSSTSGGVKNEQFF	TGTGCCAGCAGCTCGACTAGCGGGGGGGTAAAAAATGAGCAGTTCTTC
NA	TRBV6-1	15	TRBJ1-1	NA	CASKTERGSNTEAFF	TGTGCCAGCAAGACTGAACGGGGATCCAACACTGAAGCTTTCTTT
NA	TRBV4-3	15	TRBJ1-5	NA	CASSWNRELNQPQHF	TGCGCCAGCAGCTGGAACAGGGAGTTAAATCAGCCCCAGCATTTT
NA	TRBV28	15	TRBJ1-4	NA	CASSFEGAGQEKLFF	TGTGCCAGCAGTTTCGAGGGCGCCGGGCAAGAAAAACTGTTTTTT
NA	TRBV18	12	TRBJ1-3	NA	CASSPGRNTIYF	TGTGCCAGCTCACCCGGGAGAAACACCATATATTTT
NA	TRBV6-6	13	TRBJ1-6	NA	CASSHSYNSPLHF	TGTGCCAGCAGTCACTCCTATAATTCACCCCTCCACTTT
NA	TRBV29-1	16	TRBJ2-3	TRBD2	CSVENTSGIGSGAQYF	TGCAGCGTTGAAAACACTAGCGGGATAGGCTCGGGGGCGCAGTATTTT
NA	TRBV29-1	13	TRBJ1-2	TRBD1	CSGPIGTGDRYTF	TGCAGCGGTCCGATCGGGACAGGGGACCGCTACACCTTC